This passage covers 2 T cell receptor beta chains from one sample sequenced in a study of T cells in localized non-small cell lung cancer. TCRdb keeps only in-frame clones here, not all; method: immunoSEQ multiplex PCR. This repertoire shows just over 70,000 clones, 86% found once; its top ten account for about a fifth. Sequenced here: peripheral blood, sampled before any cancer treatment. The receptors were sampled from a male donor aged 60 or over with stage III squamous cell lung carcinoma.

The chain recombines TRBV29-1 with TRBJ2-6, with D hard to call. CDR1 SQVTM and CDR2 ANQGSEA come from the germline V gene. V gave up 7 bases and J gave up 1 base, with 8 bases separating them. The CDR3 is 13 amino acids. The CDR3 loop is CSARVSGANVLTF. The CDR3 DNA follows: TGCAGCGCTAGGGTATCTGGGGCCAACGTCCTGACTTTC.

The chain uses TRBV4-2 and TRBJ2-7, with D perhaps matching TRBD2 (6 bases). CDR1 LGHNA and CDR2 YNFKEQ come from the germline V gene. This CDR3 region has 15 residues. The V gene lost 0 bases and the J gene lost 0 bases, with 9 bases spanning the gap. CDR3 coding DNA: TGTGCCAGCAGCCAAGATCCGGGGGACTCCTACGAGCAGTACTTC. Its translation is CASSQDPGDSYEQYF.